This T cell receptor beta chain was documented in a study of blood T cell repertoires in COVID-19. Study-level information: Spain, Italy and the United States supplied samples that represented acute and convalescent COVID-19.

Sequencing used immunoSEQ multiplex PCR; TCRdb keeps in-frame clones, though not all of them. Of fewer than 350,000 clones in the sample, nearly 90% were seen once. This clone was seen more than once but under ten times. Different DNA sequences within this sample yield the same CDR3. Participant reports of clinical history set cohort assignment. Looked up from germline, CDR1 is KGHSH and CDR2 is LQKENI. Deletions cut 0 bases from V and 1 base from J, with 9 bases between. This CDR3 contains 16 residues. The rearrangement uses TRBV18 and TRBJ2-2, with D possibly matching TRBD1 (5 bases). This receptor was taken from a woman between 18 and 30 years old with acute COVID-19. The sample taken for sequencing was PBMCs or T cells enriched from blood (not recorded which). The CDR3 region is CASSPPQGRNTGELFF. The CDR3 DNA follows: TGTGCCAGCTCACCACCGCAGGGAAGGAACACCGGGGAGCTGTTTTTT.